A selection of T cell receptor beta chains follows, all from one sample in a study of regulatory T cells in long-lasting Graves disease. TCRdb fed the multiplex PCR reads into MiXCR, producing one record per CDR3 protein. The sample consists of approximately 480,000 distinct CDR3 sequences, around 15% of them appearing once. These data were also filed under a second study, of T cells in Graves' hyperthyroidism and ophthalmopathy.

Sequenced here: peripheral blood mononuclear cells (PBMCs), sampled at new diagnosis, from a patient treated with antithyroid drugs. The receptors shown here come from a man aged 35 to 55 with Graves disease. Both conserved end residues are part of each CDR3. A D gene is named only where the DNA matches it firmly. Only part of the rows carry a size: once, few, many, or a class if the clone is expanded.

v_gene	abundance	j_gene	d_gene	CDR3aa	CDR3nt
TRBV3-1	many	TRBJ2-5	-	CASSHQRTGVMWKTQYF	TGTGCCAGCAGCCACCAAAGAACCGGCGTAATGTGGAAGACCCAGTACTTC
TRBV12-3/TRBV12-4	-	TRBJ2-2	TRBD2	CASSLTPRGLRGTNTGELFF	TGTGCCAGCAGTTTAACCCCCCGGGGCCTGCGGGGGACGAACACCGGGGAGCTGTTTTTT
TRBV5-1	many	TRBJ2-5	TRBD1	CASTSGQGRETQYF	TGCGCCAGCACCTCCGGACAGGGAAGAGAGACCCAGTACTTC
TRBV20-1	many	TRBJ2-3	TRBD2	CSARDVAGDRVGSNTQYF	TGCAGTGCTAGAGATGTAGCGGGAGATCGAGTCGGTTCGAATACGCAGTATTTT
TRBV7-9	few	TRBJ2-7	TRBD2	CALSGGGPNFNEQYF	TGTGCTCTCTCCGGGGGGGGCCCCAACTTCAACGAGCAGTACTTC
TRBV9	-	TRBJ1-2	-	CASSAIQGGGYTF	TGTGCCAGCAGCGCAATCCAGGGAGGTGGCTACACCTTC
TRBV6-5	many	TRBJ2-7	TRBD2	CASSYLGSGTTYEQYF	TGTGCCAGCAGTTATCTCGGTAGCGGGACCACCTACGAGCAGTACTTC
TRBV5-1	-	TRBJ2-2	-	CASSSQATGELFF	TGCGCCAGCAGCTCTCAGGCTACCGGGGAGCTGTTTTTT
TRBV5-1	many	TRBJ2-3	-	CASSLWLAKDTQYF	TGCGCCAGCAGCTTGTGGCTAGCGAAAGATACGCAGTATTTT
TRBV7-2	many	TRBJ2-7	TRBD1	CASSLWTGGFVEQYF	TGTGCCAGCAGCCTATGGACAGGGGGCTTTGTCGAGCAGTACTTC
TRBV11-1	many	TRBJ1-1	-	CASSQQTKNTEAFF	TGTGCCAGCAGCCAACAGACTAAGAACACTGAAGCTTTCTTT
TRBV6-2/TRBV6-3	many	TRBJ2-1	-	CASSSIYEQFF	TGTGCCAGCAGTTCTATCTATGAGCAGTTCTTC
TRBV6-1	many	TRBJ2-7	-	CASSEAVTVTYEQYF	TGTGCCAGCAGTGAAGCCGTAACCGTTACCTACGAGCAGTACTTC
TRBV5-1	few	TRBJ2-1	-	CASSLVSGGGNEQFF	TGCGCCAGCAGCTTGGTTTCAGGGGGAGGAAATGAGCAGTTCTTC
TRBV5-4	-	TRBJ2-1	-	CASSQQTGSYNEQFF	TGTGCCAGCAGCCAGCAGACAGGCTCCTACAATGAGCAGTTCTTC
TRBV27	many	TRBJ2-7	TRBD2	CASSSLAGGRSYEQYF	TGTGCCAGCAGTTCATTAGCGGGAGGGCGTTCCTACGAGCAGTACTTC
TRBV2	few	TRBJ2-2	-	CASDLGGTGELFF	TGTGCCAGCGATTTAGGGGGAACCGGGGAGCTGTTTTTT
TRBV20-1	few	TRBJ2-5	-	CSGSPEQETQYF	TGCAGTGGGAGCCCAGAACAAGAGACCCAGTACTTC
TRBV20-1	few	TRBJ2-7	-	CSARHSYEQYF	TGCAGTGCTAGGCACTCCTACGAGCAGTACTTC
TRBV12-3/TRBV12-4	-	TRBJ1-5	-	CASSSSSIRGPREPQHF	TGTGCCAGCAGTTCGAGCTCCATACGAGGGCCCCGGGAGCCCCAGCATTTT
TRBV3-1	-	TRBJ2-7	TRBD1	CASSSEVTGGTEQYF	TGTGCCAGCAGCTCAGAAGTTACAGGGGGGACCGAGCAGTACTTC
TRBV7-2	few	TRBJ1-4	TRBD1	CASSPGTGDEKLFF	TGTGCCAGCAGCCCCGGGACAGGGGATGAAAAACTGTTTTTT
TRBV28	many	TRBJ2-3	TRBD1	CATDRGLAGPTDTQYF	TGTGCCACCGACAGGGGGCTAGCGGGCCCCACAGATACGCAGTATTTT
TRBV28	many	TRBJ1-2	-	CASSLTQGRGYTF	TGTGCCAGCAGTCTGACCCAGGGACGCGGCTACACCTTC
TRBV24-1	few	TRBJ2-6	-	CATSDLPDPGTGANVLTF	TGTGCCACCAGTGATTTGCCCGATCCGGGGACTGGGGCCAACGTCCTGACTTTC
TRBV18	few	TRBJ1-1	-	CASSRSGTKNTEAFF	TGTGCCAGCTCACGTTCCGGGACTAAAAACACTGAAGCTTTCTTT
TRBV4-1	-	TRBJ2-7	-	CASSQEAVYEQYF	TGCGCCAGCAGCCAAGAGGCCGTTTACGAGCAGTACTTC
TRBV28	many	TRBJ2-2	-	CASSLSLLNTGELFF	TGTGCCAGCAGTTTATCCCTCTTGAACACCGGGGAGCTGTTTTTT
TRBV30	many	TRBJ2-6	-	CAWSPGTAGANVLTF	TGTGCCTGGAGTCCAGGGACCGCTGGGGCCAACGTCCTGACTTTC
TRBV28	many	TRBJ2-7	-	CASSLSGGVYEQYF	TGTGCCAGCAGTTTATCAGGGGGGGTCTACGAGCAGTACTTC
TRBV6-2/TRBV6-3	-	TRBJ2-3	TRBD2	CASSLGTSGSDTQYF	TGTGCCAGCAGTTTAGGGACTAGCGGCTCAGATACGCAGTATTTT
TRBV9	-	TRBJ2-1	-	CASSVVGGSEQFF	TGTGCCAGCAGCGTAGTCGGGGGCTCTGAGCAGTTCTTC
TRBV5-1	many	TRBJ2-1	TRBD2	CASSLGLGNEQFF	TGTGCCAGCAGCTTGGGACTAGGGAATGAGCAGTTCTTC
TRBV24-1	many	TRBJ2-1	-	CATSDSSGEQFF	TGTGCCACCAGTGACAGCTCGGGGGAGCAGTTCTTC
TRBV10-1	many	TRBJ1-1	-	CASSEVDENTEAFF	TGCGCCAGCAGTGAGGTCGACGAGAACACTGAAGCTTTCTTT
TRBV20-1	many	TRBJ1-5	TRBD1	CSARETGGNQPQHF	TGCAGTGCTAGGGAGACAGGGGGGAATCAGCCCCAGCATTTT
TRBV28	many	TRBJ2-2	TRBD2	CASSPTGGATGELFF	TGTGCCAGCAGTCCCACGGGAGGGGCGACCGGGGAGCTGTTTTTT
TRBV20-1	many	TRBJ2-3	TRBD2	CSAQGLGEWADTQYF	TGCAGTGCCCAGGGACTAGGGGAGTGGGCAGATACGCAGTATTTT
TRBV20-1	few	TRBJ1-2	TRBD1	CSAKSRGIGYGYTF	TGCAGTGCTAAGTCCAGGGGGATCGGCTATGGCTACACCTTC
TRBV10-1	-	TRBJ2-2	TRBD2	CASSETSGRSGELFF	TGCGCCAGCAGTGAAACTAGCGGGAGGTCGGGGGAGCTGTTTTTT
TRBV24-1	many	TRBJ2-3	TRBD2	CATSDLTSGASTDTQYF	TGTGCCACCAGTGACCTGACTAGCGGTGCTAGCACAGATACGCAGTATTTT
TRBV2	few	TRBJ2-3	TRBD2	CASTAGLAETDTQYF	TGTGCCAGCACCGCAGGACTAGCGGAAACAGATACGCAGTATTTT
TRBV12-3/TRBV12-4	many	TRBJ2-1	-	CASSGSNEQFF	TGTGCCAGCAGTGGGAGTAATGAGCAGTTCTTC
TRBV28	-	TRBJ1-2	-	CASNRGGGLYGYTF	TGTGCCAGCAACCGCGGCGGGGGGCTGTATGGCTACACCTTC
TRBV9	-	TRBJ1-2	-	CASSVGSGYTF	TGTGCCAGCAGCGTAGGGAGCGGCTACACCTTC
TRBV6-1	many	TRBJ2-1	TRBD2	CASNGGGRSYNEQFF	TGTGCCAGCAACGGGGGAGGGCGGTCCTACAATGAGCAGTTCTTC
TRBV7-9	many	TRBJ2-1	TRBD2	CASSLVGSGPPYNEQFF	TGTGCCAGCAGCTTAGTGGGTAGCGGGCCACCCTACAATGAGCAGTTCTTC
TRBV12-3/TRBV12-4	-	TRBJ1-6	-	CASSFGRNNSPLHF	TGTGCCAGCAGTTTCGGACGGAATAATTCACCCCTCCACTTT
TRBV27	few	TRBJ2-7	TRBD2	CASSLPRGSGRRYEQYF	TGTGCCAGCAGTTTACCCCGCGGGAGCGGGAGGAGGTACGAGCAGTACTTC
TRBV6-2/TRBV6-3	few	TRBJ2-1	TRBD2	CASSYPGTSGRVPYNEQFF	TGTGCCAGCAGCTACCCCGGGACTAGCGGGAGAGTCCCCTACAATGAGCAGTTCTTC
TRBV12-3/TRBV12-4	few	TRBJ2-1	TRBD2	CASSPTSAINEQFF	TGTGCCAGCAGCCCCACTAGCGCTATCAATGAGCAGTTCTTC
TRBV28	many	TRBJ2-7	TRBD1	CASRRGHPYEQYF	TGTGCCAGCAGGAGGGGGCACCCCTACGAGCAGTACTTC
TRBV6-5	-	TRBJ2-5	TRBD2	CASRYRLAGETQYF	TGTGCCAGCAGGTACAGACTAGCGGGAGAGACCCAGTACTTC
TRBV27	few	TRBJ2-4	-	CASSFGNGVQYF	TGTGCCAGCAGTTTCGGGAACGGGGTTCAGTACTTC
TRBV2	many	TRBJ2-1	-	CASKGRYNEQFF	TGTGCCAGCAAGGGGCGTTACAATGAGCAGTTCTTC